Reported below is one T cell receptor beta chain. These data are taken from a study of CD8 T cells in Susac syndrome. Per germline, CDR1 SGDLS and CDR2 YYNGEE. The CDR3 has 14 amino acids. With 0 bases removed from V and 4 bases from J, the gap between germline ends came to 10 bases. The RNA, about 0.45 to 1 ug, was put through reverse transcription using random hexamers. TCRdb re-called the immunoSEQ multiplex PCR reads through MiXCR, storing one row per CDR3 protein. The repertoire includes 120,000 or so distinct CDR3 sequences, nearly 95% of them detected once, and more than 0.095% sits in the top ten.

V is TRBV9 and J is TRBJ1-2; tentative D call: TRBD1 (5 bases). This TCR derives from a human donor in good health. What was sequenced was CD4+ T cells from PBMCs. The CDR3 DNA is TGTGCCAGCAGCGTAGGTGGGGGGATCTATGGCTACACCTTC. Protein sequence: CASSVGGGIYGYTF.